Detailed here is one TCR beta chain. Antigen specificity is unknown. The CDR3 has 14 residues. Germline V gene data show CDR1 as SGHTA and CDR2 as FQGTGA. Researchers built TCR beta cDNA using 5'RACE template switching with UMIs. TCRdb re-called the 5' RACE reads; one entry per CDR3 protein, DNA not given. The sample holds about 370,000 distinct CDR3 sequences. This sample was taken from a study of T cells expressing NK-cell markers. Study-level background: Sorted CD3+CD56-NKG2C+, CD3+CD56+NKG2C- and CD3+CD56+NKG2C+ T cells were the source of the TCR beta repertoires.

General study points: The study found dominant NKG2C+ clonotypes at about 1.0-7.5% of CD8+ T cells in roughly six donors.

This TCR came from a woman between 50 and 59 years old in good health. The sequenced sample consisted of blood T cells: a sorted CD56 or NKG2C T cell subset, CD4+ or CD8+ T cells, or bulk PBMC T cells (not recorded which). The chain is built from TRBV7-3 and TRBJ2-1. CDR3: CASSLKAGHNEQFF. The full variable domain, completed using reference TRBV7-3 and TRBJ2-1, is GAGVSQTPSNKVTEKGKYVELRCDPISGHTALYWYRQSLGQGPEFLIYFQGTGAADDSGLPNDRFFAVRPEGSVSTLKIQRTERGDSAVYLCASSLKAGHNEQFFGPGTRLTVL.